This T cell receptor beta chain appears in the sequencing data of a study of cytomegalovirus exposure and HLA in healthy donors (dated by TCRdb to 2017 to 2019). Background on the whole study: An earlier analysis of 550 to 700 of the donors reported 250 to 300 Gb of sequence data and about 100 million unique TCR beta sequences from roughly 200 million T cells. Genome-wide SNP genotypes for about 65% of the roughly 670 donors were used in a later genetic analysis, which treated that subset as a discovery cohort. A later analysis re-examined previously published TCR beta repertoires from about 700 donors and added high-resolution HLA genotyping to investigate patterns of TCR occurrence. Alongside the repertoire data, information on donor age, sex, ethnicity and CMV serostatus was compiled. Along with the roughly 610-subject first cohort, a separate validation cohort of over a hundred different subjects was used. All discovery cohort repertoires had been generated using a single sequencing platform. Using immunosequencing, the study profiled T cell repertoires from about 650 subjects and related those repertoires to cytomegalovirus serostatus. HLA typing covered class I and class II loci at four-digit resolution. To predict cytomegalovirus infection status, the study brought together high-throughput TCR immunosequencing, statistical association of individual TCRs with disease status, and machine learning. Of the roughly 400 genotyped donors, 81% fell in the genetic ancestry cluster associated with self-reported Caucasian donors. Among 300 to 450 genotyped donors of the cohort, an average of 235,054 unique TCR beta nucleotide sequences were sequenced per donor, around 20% of them non-productive. The study was designed to test whether signatures of past pathogen exposure could be identified by cataloging public T cell receptors. Typing coverage varied by locus: about 620-630 donors for A, B, C, DRB1 and DQB1; more than 500 for DQA1; about 600 for DPA1; roughly 470 for DPB1. To decide whether each TCR beta V gene segment behaved as functional or pseudogenic, an earlier analysis of some 580 of the donors relied on high-throughput TCR beta sequencing. In the later analysis, no new phenotypic data were used to find candidate immune exposures; instead, reliance was placed on TCR beta sequences and their occurrence across donors. Because of strong linkage in the cohort, four or five DR-DQ haplotypes were treated as single units for association and clustering. Roughly 300 gigabases of sequencing data and approximately 84 million unique TCR sequences were included in an early release covering roughly 600 HLA-typed donors.

In the case of this clone: Its binding antigen is unknown. Within one base of it there is no much larger clone, and no base qualities were kept.

The cohort was made up of hundreds of healthy bone marrow donors. All cohort members were sampled while nominally healthy, although unrecorded immune exposures were likely present. The donor was CMV seronegative and was included in the group of several hundred seronegative cohort members. Every donor gave a peripheral blood sample, and the peripheral blood mononuclear cells from that sample were used for TCR beta sequencing. The Qiagen DNeasy Blood Extraction Kit was used to extract genomic DNA from the blood cell samples. V is pruned by 5 bases and J by 5 bases, leaving 10 bases of the junction without a gene match. The CDR1 and CDR2 encoded by the germline V gene (reference sequence) are SEHNR and FQNEAQ. Including cysteine and phenylalanine, the CDR3 has 16 amino acids. The retained sequence is limited to the CDR3, 48 bases, with the frame set at the first base. The paper's findings and limits, for the study overall: A cluster of highly shared sequence variants was judged likely to be a technical artifact of the sequencing pipeline. A later genetic analysis reported fewer N-insertions in productive TCRs among donors in an Asian-associated ancestry cluster than the roughly 620-donor mean. The study gave a list of about 160 TCR beta chains associated with cytomegalovirus. In a later analysis, most CMV-associated TCR beta chains were found to appear HLA-restricted, with HLA associations seemingly driven largely by CMV exposure. Because counts were too low, some 17 rarely observed V segments, including chromosome 9 orphons, were left out of the earlier analysis of a few hundred of the donors. In an earlier analysis of around 600 of the donors, most TCR beta V segments were observed in productive rearrangements about 87% or about 30% of the time, broadly matching IMGT annotations. A later genetic analysis associated a missense DCLRE1C variant with V-gene and J-gene trimming of TCR beta chains, and an independent cohort replicated the association. Three of the identified cytomegalovirus-associated TCR beta chains were confirmed in vitro to be specific for cytomegalovirus antigens. Specific HLA alleles were associated with more than 15,000 TCR beta sequences at a false discovery rate of 0.05 in a later analysis. A later analysis reported that several top co-occurrence clusters appeared linked to parvovirus B19, influenza, CMV and Epstein-Barr virus. It was suggested by the authors that the approach could potentially be generalized to other disease states and immunological phenotypes. In a later analysis, TCR association rates were found to vary across HLA loci, with the most associated TCRs seen for DRB1 alleles and the fewest for HLA-C alleles. Correlated functional status among segregating V segments might be attributable to linkage disequilibrium, but an unknown experimental factor could not be ruled out. Because HLA typing was missing for some donors at each locus, association tests included only the typed subset. Cytomegalovirus status was reported to be diagnosed by the classifier with high specificity and sensitivity in both the original and validation cohorts. Most TCR sequences were observed very rarely across donors, whereas some public TCRs were present in many individuals. Sequencing depth was assumed to be roughly uniform across donors in the presence/absence analyses, though that assumption may not hold. In a later analysis, HLA-associated TCR beta chains were found to be more clonally expanded and to have lower generation probabilities than equally common non-associated chains. Because the 87-base-pair reads could not distinguish some IMGT-functional V segments, including TRBV6-2 and TRBV6-3, those segments were excluded. For the cohort, immune exposure information was limited to CMV serostatus. When HLA alleles, especially DR and DQ, strongly co-occurred, attributing TCR associations to individual alleles was difficult. The cohort was sequenced for TCR beta chains only, and without alpha or paired-chain data the features that could be detected were limited. A further reported finding was that TCR beta sequences accurately predicted the HLA-A and HLA-B alleles for most subjects in the first cohort.

Library preparation was by the immunoSEQ multiplex PCR assay. A mixture of 60 forward primers for TCR Vbeta segments and 13 reverse primers for TCR Jbeta segments was used in the multiplex PCR. The CDR3 region of rearranged TCR beta genes was amplified from genomic DNA with a multiplex PCR assay. The Illumina HiSeq System was used to sequence the amplified TCR beta libraries as 87-base-pair reads. Per the original workflow: A later analysis tallied roughly 76 million unique TCR beta chains across the approximately 670 repertoires, and about 12 million of those chains were shared by two or more donors. To remove PCR and sequencing errors, raw reads were error-corrected and collapsed into unique sequences using a nearest-neighbor algorithm that merged closely related sequences. CDR3 sequences were aligned to IMGT reference sequences to assign V, D and J gene segments. For a sequence to be retained, a match of at least six nucleotides to both a V gene segment and a J gene segment was required. A rearrangement was called productive if the CDR3 had no stop codons and remained in frame with V and J, and every other rearrangement was called non-productive. Following IMGT convention, CDR3 was defined as the stretch from the second conserved V-encoded cysteine up to the conserved J-encoded phenylalanine. In an earlier analysis of around 600 of the donors, sequences lacking an unambiguous match to a single V gene segment were excluded. In an earlier analysis of several hundred of the donors, V segments were called functional above 56.7% productive rearrangements and were called segregating when the between-donor standard deviation exceeded 5%. A statistical classification framework was built to diagnose cytomegalovirus status from the catalog of TCR beta chain sequences. In a later analysis, TCR nucleotide sequences were compared against IMGT/GENE-DB human TR gene sequences so that V and J genes could be assigned. The TCRdist pipeline was used in a later analysis to assign CDR3 sequences and most-parsimonious VDJ recombination scenarios. A later analysis defined each TCR beta chain by its CDR3 amino acid sequence plus V-gene family, and excluded reads lacking a unique V-gene family. In a later analysis, around 650 highly shared, low-generation-probability nucleotide sequences were removed to address suspected cross-contamination and a sequencing artifact. For each public chain, a later analysis derived a clonal expansion index from normalized ranks of inferred template counts within each repertoire. A later analysis computed generation probabilities with a VDJ recombination model fitted to out-of-frame rearrangements, and checked the results against IGoR. Hypergeometric tests were used in a later analysis to score TCR-TCR, TCR-HLA and TCR-CMV co-occurrence, with a repertoire-size bias correction applied to the TCR pairs. In a later analysis, false discovery rates were estimated by permuting HLA or CMV assignments 20 times. In a later analysis, co-occurring TCRs were grouped with DBSCAN, and TCRdist sequence similarity was added when clustering was performed within HLA-allele-positive subsets. Repertoires with fewer than 30,000 or more than 120,000 public chains were left out of co-occurrence clustering, as were a few repertoires with anomalous nucleotide sharing. As stored in TCRdb, this immuneACCESS dataset retains in-frame rearrangements with V and J assigned. A fraction of the clones does not appear; measured against another copy, unresolved V genes explain less than half of the discrepancy, and the remainder lacks a known reason. V and J calls and clone size are copied from that table; D and trimming were computed from the DNA. The table for this sample lists 190,000 or so clones; 83% of them were counted only once. Around 1.7% of the sample lies in the top ten.

The receptor's source is a man between 50 and 59 years old in good health and CMV-seronegative. Sequencing was carried out using PBMCs. The chain joins TRBV7-9 to TRBJ1-2; TRBD1 fits 11 bases in the junction. For the CDR3, the sequence is CASSARVGTGGYGYTF. The DNA is as follows: TGTGCCAGCAGCGCACGAGTCGGGACAGGGGGGTATGGCTACACCTTC.